A selection of T cell receptor beta chains follows, all from one sample in a study of cytomegalovirus exposure and HLA in healthy donors. Profiled with immunoSEQ multiplex PCR; TCRdb holds only in-frame clones, not every one. The table includes some 57,000 clones, 70% detected once. Sequenced sample: PBMCs. The source is a woman in her fifties or sixties in good health and CMV-seropositive. Each CDR3 is given with its conserved first and last residue. The D gene is left open where the match is weak. Not every row has a clone size; where given, it reads once, few, many or a size class.

>-|TRBV27|TRBJ1-2|-
CASSLKGLAVNYGYTF
TGTGCCAGCAGTTTAAAGGGACTCGCAGTAAACTATGGCTACACCTTC
>-|TRBV27|TRBJ1-2|few
CASSSTGNPLYGYTF
TGTGCCAGCAGTTCCACAGGCAACCCCTTATATGGCTACACCTTC
>TRBD1|TRBV4-3|TRBJ2-3|-
CASSWDSNTDTQYF
TGCGCCAGCAGTTGGGACAGCAACACAGATACGCAGTATTTT
>-|TRBV9|TRBJ1-5|-
CASSPPYRTSNQPQHF
TGTGCCAGCAGCCCCCCATACAGAACTAGCAATCAGCCCCAGCATTTT
>TRBD2|TRBV7-9|TRBJ2-7|-
CASSPGLAGGPDEQYF
TGTGCCAGCAGCCCAGGACTAGCGGGGGGGCCGGACGAGCAGTACTTC
>-|TRBV28|TRBJ1-2|-
CASSPTGLSGYTF
TGTGCCAGCAGTCCTACGGGACTCTCGGGCTACACCTTC
>TRBD1|TRBV5-1|TRBJ2-1|-
CASSLAGGGSYNEQFF
TGCGCCAGCAGCTTAGCAGGGGGTGGCTCCTACAATGAGCAGTTCTTC
>TRBD1|TRBV19|TRBJ2-7|-
CASSTYLTGANSYEQYF
TGTGCCAGTAGTACCTATCTGACAGGGGCCAACTCCTACGAGCAGTACTTC
>-|TRBV1|TRBJ2-3|-
CTSSQNSGGRTDTQYF
TGCACCAGCAGCCAAAATAGCGGGGGGAGAACAGATACGCAGTATTTT
>TRBD1|TRBV5-1|TRBJ2-5|few
CASSLGTGDMGEQYF
TGCGCCAGCAGCTTGGGGACAGGGGATATGGGAGAGCAGTACTTC
>-|TRBV7-9|TRBJ1-1|-
CASSFLRVEDTEAFF
TGTGCCAGCAGCTTTCTCAGGGTTGAGGACACTGAAGCTTTCTTT